A single sample gave rise to the 8 T cell receptor beta chains below, sequenced in a study of siplizumab effects on memory and regulatory T cells. The repertoire was sequenced with immunoSEQ multiplex PCR; TCRdb's copy has only in-frame clones and lacks some. The table lists approximately 100,000 clones, just under 95% of them singletons. Sequenced material: non-Treg CD4+ T cells sorted from blood. These receptors all stem from a human donor in good health.

This chain uses TRBV6-5 with TRBJ1-2; 7 bases line up with TRBD1. V was clipped by 4 bases and J by 4 bases; unmatched bases: 6. The germline gives CDR1 MNHEY, CDR2 SVGAGI. The CDR3 totals 14 residues. CDR3 DNA: TGTGCCAGCAGTTTACAGGGGCAGGCCTATGGCTACACCTTC. This translates into CASSLQGQAYGYTF.

This chain's CDR3 is CASGGAASEQYF. The DNA for the CDR3 is TGTGCCAGCGGGGGGGCCGCAAGCGAGCAGTACTTC. V and J are TRBV27 and TRBJ2-7; maybe TRBD2 (7 bases). Trimming stripped 8 bases from V and 6 bases from J, with 14 bases between. The germline V gene encodes CDR1 MNHEY and CDR2 SMNVEV (reference sequence). The CDR3 length is 12 residues.

This chain uses TRBV4-1 with TRBJ2-7; 7 bases are a match to TRBD1. The germline CDR1 and CDR2 sequences are MGHRA and YSYEKL. Germline trimming cut 3 bases from V and 4 bases from J; bases unmatched to any gene: 6. This CDR3 has 14 residues. The CDR3 nucleotides read TGCGCCAGCAGCCACCGGGACAGAGTTTACGAGCAGTACTTC. Its protein is CASSHRDRVYEQYF.

The V and J genes are TRBV11-2 and TRBJ2-7, with a weak D call TRBD2 (6 bases). The CDR3 runs to 11 residues. Deletions cut 7 bases from V and 3 bases from J, with 7 bases between. In germline, CDR1 is SGHAT, CDR2 FQNNGV. The CDR3 coding sequence is TGTGCCAGCACGACTAGCTACGAGCAGTACTTC. It translates to CASTTSYEQYF.

The chain recombines TRBV5-3 with TRBJ1-1; no clear D. TRBV5-3 is labeled an ORF, and its function is uncertain. This CDR3 has 15 amino acids. Trimming cost V 4 bases and J 3 bases, with 16 bases left between them. The CDR3 DNA sequence: TGTGCCAGAAGCCCGCCCACCTGGAGGGACACTGAAGCTTTCTTT. Translating it yields CARSPPTWRDTEAFF.

The CDR3 loop is CASSLGTLSSYNEQFF. CDR3 nucleotide sequence: TGCGCCAGCAGCTTGGGTACTTTGAGCTCCTACAATGAGCAGTTCTTC. The chain recombines TRBV5-1 with TRBJ2-1; D not certain. CDR3 length equals 16 residues. Germline V CDR1 and CDR2: SGHRS, YFSETQ. V lost 0 bases, J lost 0 bases, and 10 bases lay in between.

The chain carries TRBV5-6 and TRBJ1-5; weak D call: TRBD1 (5 bases). CDR1 and CDR2 from the germline V gene are SGHDT and YYEEEE. The V end lost 1 base, the J end lost 0 bases, and 8 bases lay between the germline ends. CDR3 length equals 15 residues. CDR3 amino acids: CASSLTGHSNQPQHF. The DNA for the CDR3 is TGTGCCAGCAGCTTGACAGGTCATAGCAATCAGCCCCAGCATTTT.

The genes are TRBV28 and TRBJ1-5, with a weak D call TRBD1 (6 bases). Germline values: CDR1 MDHEN, CDR2 SYDVKM. The ends were cut back, 0 bases at V and 6 bases at J, with 9 bases in the middle. CDR3 length equals 14 residues. This CDR3 reads CASSLWQGPQPQHF. DNA of the CDR3: TGTGCCAGCAGTTTATGGCAGGGGCCTCAGCCCCAGCATTTT.